A single sample is the source of the 12 T cell receptor beta chains below, sequenced in a study of preoperative IRX-2 immunotherapy in early breast cancer (dated by TCRdb to about 2019). The treatment or condition label for this specimen denotes: preoperative locoregional IRX-2 cytokine immunotherapy. The library was made by the immunoSEQ multiplex PCR assay. TCRdb's version of the immuneACCESS table is confined to in-frame rearrangements and falls short of the full clone set. An unresolved V gene accounts for under half of the shortfall where checked; the remainder is of unknown origin. The sample data list about 2,700 clones, and approximately 80% of these were observed just once. 7.8% of the sample is held by the ten biggest clonotypes. The input for sequencing was tumor tissue, taken after IRX-2 immunotherapy. These receptors came from a human donor with breast cancer.

The chain is built from TRBV6-8 and TRBJ1-5, with 7 bases identical to TRBD1. The CDR3 loop spans 14 amino acids. Germline lookup yields CDR1 MNHGY and CDR2 SAAAGT. V shed 5 bases, J shed 5 bases, and the junction held 6 bases outside the gene matches. CDR3 in amino acids: CASSTHRGDQPQHF. The CDR3 coding sequence is TGTGCCAGCAGTACCCACAGGGGCGATCAGCCCCAGCATTTT.

This clone was found once. The V and J genes are TRBV28 and TRBJ1-2; TRBD1 might be the D (6 bases). CDR3 size: 15 residues. The germline V gene encodes CDR1 MDHEN and CDR2 SYDVKM. The germline V and J ends were trimmed by 5 bases and 1 base, with 14 bases remaining between them. Here the CDR3 DNA reads TGTGCCAGCAGTGTTACCGAGGGGGTTAACTATGGCTACACCTTC. Amino acid sequence: CASSVTEGVNYGYTF.

A few counts support this clone. This chain uses TRBV6-8 with TRBJ1-1, with D unresolved. Trimming took off 7 bases at V and 1 base at J, with 7 bases between the two ends. The CDR3 runs 12 residues. The germline CDR1 and CDR2 sequences are MNHGY and SAAAGT. The CDR3: CASTGRNTEAFF. CDR3 bases: TGTGCCAGCACTGGCCGGAACACTGAAGCTTTCTTT.

The chain carries TRBV18 and TRBJ1-2; maybe TRBD1 (5 bases). Germline V gene lookup returns CDR1 KGHSH and CDR2 LQKENI. Trimming took 2 bases from V and 4 from J, leaving 14 bases between them. There are 15 residues in the CDR3. The CDR3 spells CASSPGPGRSYGYTF. The CDR3, as DNA: TGTGCCAGCTCACCAGGCCCGGGGCGGAGCTATGGCTACACCTTC.

The table lists this clone with a few counts. This chain joins TRBV6-8 and TRBJ1-6, with D unclear. There are 14 residues in the CDR3. With 5 bases removed from V and 5 bases from J, the gap between germline ends came to 10 bases. Looked up from germline, CDR1 is MNHGY and CDR2 is SAAAGT. CDR3 DNA sequence: TGTGCCAGCAGTAATCCGGAAAATAATTCACCCCTCCACTTT. This codes for CASSNPENNSPLHF.

The chain has TRBV29-1 and TRBJ1-2, with unresolved D. Germline lookup yields CDR1 SQVTM and CDR2 ANQGSEA. The ends were cut back, 3 bases at V and 3 bases at J, with 11 bases in the middle. This CDR3 is built from 13 residues. The CDR3, as DNA: TGCAGCGTTGACACACGTTTGGACTATGGCTACACCTTC. This codes for CSVDTRLDYGYTF.

The chain carries TRBV19 and TRBJ1-3; D remains unclear. V lost 10 bases, J lost 4 bases, and 17 bases lay in between. Germline V gene lookup returns CDR1 LNHDA and CDR2 SQIVND (reference sequence). There are 14 residues in the CDR3. CDR3 nucleotides: TGTGCCACCAGCACCAGGCGTTCGGGAAACACCATATATTTT. Its translation: CATSTRRSGNTIYF.

Here the CDR3 DNA reads TGCGCCAGCAGCTTGGTTGGGGGCATTTACACTGAAGCTTTCTTT. It encodes CASSLVGGIYTEAFF. V gene TRBV5-1 combines with J gene TRBJ1-1; D is possibly TRBD1 (6 bases). The CDR3 extends over 15 amino acids. Between the trimmed V and J ends, which lost 0 bases and 3 bases, there was a span of 12 bases. CDR1 is SGHRS, CDR2 YFSETQ, per germline.

This chain joins TRBV19 and TRBJ1-2, with D possibly matching TRBD1 (5 bases). The V end was cut by 7 bases, the J end by 0 bases, with 18 bases between. The CDR3 spans 16 residues. Germline V gene data show CDR1 as LNHDA and CDR2 as SQIVND (reference sequence). The CDR3 here is CASTDGASRSNYGYTF. The CDR3 coding sequence is TGTGCCAGTACCGATGGGGCGTCTCGGTCTAACTATGGCTACACCTTC.

This clone was found once. The chain uses TRBV19 and TRBJ2-1; possibly TRBD2 for D (6 bases). The CDR3 runs to 11 residues. V dropped 10 bases and J dropped 8 bases, with 12 bases sitting between them. Per the germline V gene, CDR1 is LNHDA and CDR2 is SQIVND (reference sequence). The CDR3 reads CATGTYDEQFF. CDR3 sequence (DNA): TGTGCCACCGGGACTTACGATGAGCAGTTCTTC.

V usage is TRBV6-8 and J usage is TRBJ2-3; perhaps TRBD2 as D (5 bases). Germline CDR1 MNHGY, CDR2 SAAAGT. CDR3 length: 16 amino acids. V lost 2 bases, J lost 2 bases, and 14 bases lay in between. The CDR3 reads CASSYQSSGLTDTQYF. The CDR3 DNA reads as TGTGCCAGCAGTTACCAATCCAGCGGCCTCACAGATACGCAGTATTTT.

The V gene is TRBV29-1, the J gene TRBJ1-1; D is unresolved. Germline values: CDR1 SQVTM, CDR2 ANQGSEA. There are 12 residues in the CDR3. The V and J ends lost 4 bases and 4 bases respectively, with 10 bases between them. CDR3 sequence: CSVVMTGTEAFF. The CDR3 region has the DNA TGCAGCGTTGTTATGACTGGCACTGAAGCTTTCTTT.